This is a list of T cell receptor beta chains from one sample in a study of blood T cell repertoires in COVID-19. Clones were sequenced by immunoSEQ multiplex PCR, and TCRdb holds only the in-frame ones, with some missing. Here the sample spans about 100,000 clones, roughly nine tenths being singletons. The sample comprised peripheral blood. The receptors here all came from a man in his fifties or sixties with active COVID-19. The CDR3 runs from the conserved cysteine through the conserved F or W. Part of the rows lack a size; the others show once, few, many or a class for expanded clones.

V: TRBV7-6; size: -; CDR3: CASSFGQGTGGNTIYF
V: TRBV27; size: -; CDR3: CASSLTGGPNYGYTF
V: TRBV19; size: -; CDR3: CASSSPTGQYGYTF
V: TRBV7-2; size: -; CDR3: CASTYAGLLNTGELFF
V: TRBV27; size: -; CDR3: CASTPGLAGVEQFF
V: TRBV7-9; size: -; CDR3: CASSLGTGNQPQHF
V: TRBV7-2; size: -; CDR3: CASSLMGAPNYGYTF
V: TRBV28; size: -; CDR3: CASSLGQFLTGELFF
V: TRBV25-1; size: once; CDR3: CASSVSGHQPQHF
V: TRBV5-1; size: -; CDR3: CASSPSGAPGNYGYTF
V: TRBV7-9; size: once; CDR3: CASSLDSYGTQYF
V: TRBV28; size: -; CDR3: CASSSGGTPRGTEAFF
V: TRBV6-1; size: -; CDR3: CASSEYYRVNTEAFF
V: TRBV19; size: -; CDR3: CASSFQPFRVDNSPLHF
V: TRBV20-1; size: -; CDR3: CSASRGINQPQHF
V: TRBV10-3; size: -; CDR3: CAISESGGQETQYF
V: TRBV27; size: -; CDR3: CASSLKGTPNTEAFF
V: TRBV12-5; size: -; CDR3: CASGSVGTGGLNEQFF
V: TRBV29-1; size: -; CDR3: CSVVSTGGYTEAFF
V: TRBV3-1/TRBV3-2; size: -; CDR3: CASSHTGTRDTGELFF
V: TRBV27; size: -; CDR3: CASIGLAVSSYNEQFF
V: TRBV20-1; size: -; CDR3: CSARPVAEQYF
V: TRBV6-4; size: -; CDR3: CASSAGTGSYNEQFF
V: TRBV4-2; size: -; CDR3: CASSRGGRTSTDTQYF
V: TRBV11-1; size: -; CDR3: CASSLAPSGGQETQYF
V: TRBV6-5; size: -; CDR3: CASSYTGQGSEQYF
V: TRBV5-1; size: -; CDR3: CASSLDSTGAGRAFF
V: TRBV24-1; size: -; CDR3: CATSDPRTSGKPYNEQFF
V: TRBV5-6; size: -; CDR3: CASTSNRANGYTF
V: TRBV28; size: -; CDR3: CASSQTGTATNEKLFF
V: TRBV24-1; size: once; CDR3: CATLRQGEEQCF
V: TRBV7-8; size: -; CDR3: CASSFARVNSQETQYF